This is a list of T cell receptor beta chains from one sample in a study of blood T cell repertoires in COVID-19. Profiling relied on immunoSEQ multiplex PCR, and the TCRdb table lists in-frame clones only, not all of them. The data hold 200,000 to 250,000 clones, with 65% to 85% observed a single time. The sequencing input was peripheral blood. The receptors come from a woman between 55 and 75 years old with acute or convalescent COVID-19. The CDR3 runs from the conserved cysteine through the conserved F or W. Fields, in order: clone size, D gene, J gene, V gene, CDR3 protein, CDR3 DNA. D genes are given only for firm matches. Rows may omit the clone size; those that give it use once, few, many or a size class.

>-|TRBD2|TRBJ2-7|TRBV11-2
CASSPGLVGSEQYF
TGTGCCAGCAGCCCGGGACTAGTCGGCTCCGAGCAGTACTTC
>once|-|TRBJ1-1|TRBV29-1
CSVEGRLPGQRTEAFF
TGCAGCGTTGAAGGTAGACTCCCGGGACAAAGAACTGAAGCTTTCTTT
>-|-|TRBJ1-4|TRBV29-1
CSVAGSGGEKLFF
TGCAGCGTTGCTGGGAGCGGAGGGGAAAAACTGTTTTTT
>-|-|TRBJ1-2|TRBV19
CASSMTVYGYTF
TGTGCCAGTAGTATGACAGTCTATGGCTACACCTTC
>-|-|TRBJ2-2|TRBV5-1
CASSLIAGELFF
TGCGCCAGCAGCTTGATCGCCGGGGAGCTGTTTTTT
>once|-|TRBJ1-1|TRBV3-1/TRBV3-2
CASRQDPVNTEAFF
TGTGCCAGCAGACAAGACCCCGTGAACACTGAAGCTTTCTTT
>once|-|TRBJ1-2|TRBV3-1/TRBV3-2
CASSPGAPPYGYTF
TGTGCCAGCAGCCCAGGGGCCCCCCCCTATGGCTACACCTTC
>few|TRBD2|TRBJ2-3|TRBV5-4
CASSRRTSGVDTQYF
TGTGCCAGCAGCCGTCGGACTAGCGGGGTCGATACGCAGTATTTT
>-|TRBD1|TRBJ1-2|TRBV4-2
CASSQGQANYGYTF
TGTGCCAGCAGCCAGGGACAGGCTAACTATGGCTACACCTTC
>-|-|TRBJ1-1|TRBV18
CASSPPRRGGRSTEAFF
TGTGCCAGCTCACCACCGAGAAGGGGAGGAAGGAGTACTGAAGCTTTCTTT
>-|TRBD1|TRBJ1-1|TRBV6-5
CASSPGTGRWAFF
TGTGCCAGCAGTCCCGGGACAGGCCGATGGGCTTTCTTT
>once|-|TRBJ1-4|TRBV2
CASRSNEKLFF
TGTGCCAGCAGGAGTAATGAAAAACTGTTTTTT
>-|TRBD2|TRBJ2-5|TRBV2
CASSVSGGAVKTQYF
TGTGCCAGCAGTGTAAGCGGGGGGGCCGTGAAGACCCAGTACTTC
>few|-|TRBJ2-5|TRBV5-1
CASSPGTRQETQYF
TGCGCCAGCAGCCCCGGGACACGCCAAGAGACCCAGTACTTC
>-|TRBD2|TRBJ2-2|TRBV20-1
CSASVSGGTGELFF
TGCAGTGCTAGTGTGTCGGGGGGAACCGGGGAGCTGTTTTTT
>-|-|TRBJ1-5|TRBV6-6
CASSPLLQDGSNQPQHF
TGTGCCAGCAGTCCACTCCTCCAGGATGGGAGCAATCAGCCCCAGCATTTT
>-|-|TRBJ1-5|TRBV2
CASSLDLQGSNQPQHF
TGTGCCAGCAGTCTCGATCTGCAGGGGAGCAATCAGCCCCAGCATTTT
>-|-|TRBJ1-2|TRBV3-1/TRBV3-2
CASSHLSGSGYGYTF
TGTGCCAGCAGCCACCTGTCAGGGTCAGGCTATGGCTACACCTTC
>once|TRBD1|TRBJ2-7|TRBV15
CATSIQGAYEQYF
TGTGCCACCAGCATACAGGGGGCGTACGAGCAGTACTTC
>-|TRBD1|TRBJ2-7|TRBV19
CASSSEDRTLREQYF
TGTGCCAGTAGTAGCGAGGACAGGACCCTTCGCGAGCAGTACTTC
>once|TRBD1|TRBJ2-1|TRBV20-1
CSASLQGAEQFF
TGCAGTGCTAGTCTACAGGGGGCTGAGCAGTTCTTC
>-|-|TRBJ2-3|TRBV6-1
CASSEPARLSDTQYF
TGTGCCAGCAGTGAACCCGCTAGATTATCAGATACGCAGTATTTT
>-|-|TRBJ2-1|TRBV19
CASSINTYNEQFF
TGTGCCAGTAGTATAAACACCTACAATGAGCAGTTCTTC
>-|TRBD1|TRBJ2-7|TRBV5-8
CASSPFKGRQGARHEQYF
TGTGCCAGCAGCCCCTTCAAGGGCCGACAGGGGGCGAGACACGAGCAGTACTTC
>once|TRBD1|TRBJ1-5|TRBV2
CASSSQTGVRQPQHF
TGTGCCAGCAGTTCTCAGACAGGGGTCCGGCAGCCCCAGCATTTT